This T cell receptor beta chain appears in the sequencing data of a study of cytomegalovirus exposure and HLA in healthy donors. Study results and caveats: Researchers reported that a few CMV-associated chains were confirmed in vitro as CMV antigen-specific.

To note about this clone: The antigen remains undetermined.

The PCR had 60 Vbeta and 13 Jbeta primers. The repertoire was sequenced with immunoSEQ multiplex PCR; TCRdb's copy has only in-frame clones and lacks some. The table shows tens of thousands of clones, with roughly 70% occurring only once. This sequence was found in a woman aged 50 to 65 in good health and CMV-seropositive. Sequencing was carried out using PBMCs.

The CDR3 DNA is TGTGCCACCAGCAGAGGGGTCGGGTCTGGCTCAGATACGCAGTATTTT. Translation: CATSRGVGSGSDTQYF. The V and J genes are TRBV15 and TRBJ2-3; no definite D call. CDR3 length equals 16 residues. CDR1 LNHNV and CDR2 YYDKDF come from the germline V gene (reference sequence). V was clipped by 1 base and J by 4 bases, with 15 bases between them. Looking up the rest from reference TRBV15 and TRBJ2-3 gives the full variable domain: DAMVIQNPRYQVTQFGKPVTLSCSQTLNHNVMYWYQQKSSQAPKLLFHYYDKDFNNEADTPDNFQSRRPNTSFCFLDIRSPGLGDTAMYLCATSRGVGSGSDTQYFGPGTRLTVL.